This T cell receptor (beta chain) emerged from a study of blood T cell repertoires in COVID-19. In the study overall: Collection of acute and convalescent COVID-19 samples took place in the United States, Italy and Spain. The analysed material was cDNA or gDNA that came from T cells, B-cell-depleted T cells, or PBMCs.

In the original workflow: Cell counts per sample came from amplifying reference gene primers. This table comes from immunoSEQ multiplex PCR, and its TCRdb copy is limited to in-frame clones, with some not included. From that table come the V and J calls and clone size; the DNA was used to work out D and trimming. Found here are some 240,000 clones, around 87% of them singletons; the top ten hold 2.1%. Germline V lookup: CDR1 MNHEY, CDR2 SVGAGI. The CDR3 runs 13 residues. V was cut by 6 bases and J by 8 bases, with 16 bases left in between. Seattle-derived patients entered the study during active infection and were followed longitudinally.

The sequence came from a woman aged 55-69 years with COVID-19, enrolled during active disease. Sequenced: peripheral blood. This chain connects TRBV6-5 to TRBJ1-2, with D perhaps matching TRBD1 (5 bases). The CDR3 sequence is CASRLTELGGYTF. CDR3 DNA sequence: TGTGCCAGCAGGCTGACAGAACTCGGCGGCTACACCTTC.